The next 9 T cell receptor beta chains were all read from a single sample in a study of tissue T cells after allogeneic stem cell transplantation. Only in-frame clones appear in the TCRdb table, and some are missing; sequencing was by immunoSEQ multiplex PCR. The sample carries some 1,100 clones, under 55% recorded once. Stated time point: mouse harvest day 14 after allogeneic transplant. Each mouse received 10^7 T-cell-depleted marrow cells plus 10^6 splenic CD5+ T cells by tail vein. Sequencing was performed on liver tissue. These receptors originate from a female BALB/c mouse given C57BL/6 T cells with graft-versus-host disease after an allogeneic hematopoietic cell transplant.

Only a few counts were recorded for this clone. All gene names here are mouse names. The sequenced fragment ends 1 residue before the CDR3 boundary, so the rest is inferred from the germline J gene. This chain links TRBV19 with TRBJ1-2; 8 nucleotides line up with TRBD1. Trimming took 4 bases from V and 5 from J; bases not matched to a gene: 4. Per germline, CDR1 FNHDT and CDR2 SITEND (reference sequence). This CDR3 comprises 13 residues. CDR3 bases read: TGTGCCAGCAGTGGGGACAGGCGGTCCGACTACACC. As protein: CASSGDRRSDYT. The entire CDR3 sequence reads CASSGDRRSDYTF. The whole variable domain, filled in from reference TRBV19 and TRBJ1-2, reads GGIITQTPKFLIGQEGQKLTLKCQQNFNHDTMYWYRQDSGKGLRLIYYSITENDLQKGDLSEGYDASREKKSSFSLTVTSAQKNEMAVFLCASSGDRRSDYTFGSGTRLLVI.

A note on this clone: Any gene name here is a mouse gene name. Read sequence stops 1 residue before the CDR3 end, and the germline J gene provides the missing end. The rearrangement joins TRBV1 to TRBJ2-7, with D hard to call. The V gene lost 3 bases and the J gene lost 4 bases, with 4 bases spanning the gap. The CDR3 extends over 11 amino acids. Germline V gene sequence: CDR1 NSQYPW, CDR2 LRSPGD (reference sequence). CDR3 amino acids: CTCSARYEQYF. The CDR3 bases that were read are TGCACCTGCAGTGCTCGATATGAACAGTAC.

This clone is deemed large. Genes here carry mouse names. The CDR3 end lies 1 residue beyond the end of the read and is filled in from the germline J gene. This chain links TRBV31 with TRBJ2-4, with TRBD2 matching over 11 bases. V lost 6 bases, J lost 0 bases, and 2 bases stayed unmatched. This CDR3 has 14 residues. The V gene's germline CDR1 is GKSSPN and CDR2 SITVG. CDR3 loop: CACRDWGSQNTLYF. CDR3 DNA, as far as it was read: TGTGCCTGCCGGGACTGGGGGAGTCAAAACACCTTGTAC.

On this clone: Gene and germline names: mouse. Sequencing ends 1 residue short of the CDR3 end; the germline J gene provides the rest. This chain links TRBV13-2 with TRBJ2-7, with 12 nucleotides matching TRBD2. Germline trimming cut 0 bases from V and 7 bases from J; bases unmatched to any gene: 5. The CDR3 loop spans 15 amino acids. Germline V lookup: CDR1 NNHNN, CDR2 SYGAGS (reference sequence). The covered CDR3 bases are TGTGCCAGCGGTGATGTGACTGGGGGGGCGGGGGAACAGTAC. Translation: CASGDVTGGAGEQY. From start to end, the CDR3 is CASGDVTGGAGEQYF.

On this clone itself: The germline and genes are mouse ones. The sequenced CDR3 bases are TGTGCCAGCAGTGATTTTGGGGGGGCAGATGAACAGTAC. Translating gives CASSDFGGADEQY. The entire CDR3 sequence reads CASSDFGGADEQYF. J is TRBJ2-7 and V is TRBV13-1; TRBD2 matches at 9 bases. The read falls 1 residue short of the CDR3 end, and the missing part is taken from the germline J gene. The CDR3 has 14 amino acids. The germline V gene has CDR1 NSHNY and CDR2 SYGAGN. V dropped 1 base and J dropped 5; count of bases not matched to a gene: 4.

This clone has just a few counts. Gene and germline names: mouse. The DNA ends 1 residue before the CDR3 does, and the rest of the CDR3 is filled in from the germline J gene. The chain uses TRBV15 and TRBJ1-3; tentatively, D is TRBD1 (5 bases). Trimming took off 5 bases at V and 2 bases at J, with 7 bases between the two ends. Per germline, CDR1 SGHND and CDR2 FRSKSL. CDR3 size: 13 residues. Partial CDR3 DNA: TGTGCCAGCAGTGCAGGGACTGGAAATACGCTCTAT. Translation gives CASSAGTGNTLY. Given in full, the CDR3 is CASSAGTGNTLYF.

This clone was detected a few times. Gene names follow the mouse nomenclature. The read terminates 1 residue before the CDR3 end, so the remaining end is supplied by the germline J gene. The chain carries TRBV13-3 and TRBJ1-1; 7 bases fit TRBD1. The germline gives CDR1 NNHDY, CDR2 SYVADS. V was pared by 4 bases and J by 3 bases, with 0 bases of the junction left unmatched. The CDR3 is made up of 12 amino acids. The CDR3 DNA, read in part, is TGTGCCAGCAGTACAGGGGACACAGAAGTCTTC. As protein: CASSTGDTEVF. The entire CDR3 sequence reads CASSTGDTEVFF.

This clone was counted a single time. The genes and germline here are from mouse. The read gets to within 1 residue of the CDR3 end, and the germline J gene fills in the rest. This chain links TRBV16 with TRBJ2-1, with D perhaps TRBD1 (6 bases). The CDR3 extends over 13 amino acids. Trimming pared 3 bases from V and 5 bases from J, leaving 8 bases between. Per germline, CDR1 SGHSA and CDR2 FRNQAP. The CDR3 bases that were read are TGTGCAAGCAGCTTCGGGACAAATGCTGAGCAGTTC. It specifies CASSFGTNAEQF. The entire CDR3 protein reads CASSFGTNAEQFF.

The table lists this clone with a few counts. Any gene name here is a mouse gene name. Read coverage stops 1 residue before the CDR3 terminus; the germline J gene supplies the remainder. This sequence joins TRBV26 and TRBJ2-7, with D tentatively TRBD1 (6 bases). The CDR3 is made up of 14 amino acids. Germline V gene sequence: CDR1 KGHPV, CDR2 FQNQEV (reference sequence). Deletions cut 0 bases from V and 3 bases from J, with 9 bases between. The sequenced part of the CDR3 DNA is TGTGCCAGCAGTCTGTCGTGGGACAACTATGAACAGTAC. This translates into CASSLSWDNYEQY. The complete CDR3 reads CASSLSWDNYEQYF.